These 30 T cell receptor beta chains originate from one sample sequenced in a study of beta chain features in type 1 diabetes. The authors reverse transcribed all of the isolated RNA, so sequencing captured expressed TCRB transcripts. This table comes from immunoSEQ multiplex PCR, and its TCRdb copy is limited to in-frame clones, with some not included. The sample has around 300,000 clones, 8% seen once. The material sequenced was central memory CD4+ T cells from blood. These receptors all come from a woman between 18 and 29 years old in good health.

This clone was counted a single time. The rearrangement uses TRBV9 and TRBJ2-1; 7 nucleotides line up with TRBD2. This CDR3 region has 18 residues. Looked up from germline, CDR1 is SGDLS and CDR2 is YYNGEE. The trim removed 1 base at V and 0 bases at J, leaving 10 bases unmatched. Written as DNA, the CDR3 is TGTGCCAGCAGCGTAAGGCCGGGGGGTGGTGGCTCCTACAATGAGCAGTTCTTC. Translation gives CASSVRPGGGGSYNEQFF.

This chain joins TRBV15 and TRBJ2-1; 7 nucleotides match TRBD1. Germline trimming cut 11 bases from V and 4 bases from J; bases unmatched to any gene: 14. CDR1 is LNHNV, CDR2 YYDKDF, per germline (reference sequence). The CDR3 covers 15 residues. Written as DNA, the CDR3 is TGTGCCCCACGAGGTACAGGACAGGTTTACAATGAGCAGTTCTTC. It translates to CAPRGTGQVYNEQFF. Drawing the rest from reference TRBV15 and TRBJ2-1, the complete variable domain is DAMVIQNPRYQVTQFGKPVTLSCSQTLNHNVMYWYQQKSSQAPKLLFHYYDKDFNNEADTPDNFQSRRPNTSFCFLDIRSPGLGDTAMYLCAPRGTGQVYNEQFFGPGTRLTVL.

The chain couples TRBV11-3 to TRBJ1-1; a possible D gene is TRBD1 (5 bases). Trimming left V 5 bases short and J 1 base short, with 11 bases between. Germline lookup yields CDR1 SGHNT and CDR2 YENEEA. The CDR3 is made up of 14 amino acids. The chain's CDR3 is CASSPLTGNTEAFF. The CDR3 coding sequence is TGTGCCAGCAGCCCCCTTACAGGGAACACTGAAGCTTTCTTT. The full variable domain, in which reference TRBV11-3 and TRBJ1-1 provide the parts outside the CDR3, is EAGVVQSPRYKIIEKKQPVAFWCNPISGHNTLYWYLQNLGQGPELLIRYENEEAVDDSQLPKDRFSAERLKGVDSTLKIQPAELGDSAVYLCASSPLTGNTEAFFGQGTRLTVV.

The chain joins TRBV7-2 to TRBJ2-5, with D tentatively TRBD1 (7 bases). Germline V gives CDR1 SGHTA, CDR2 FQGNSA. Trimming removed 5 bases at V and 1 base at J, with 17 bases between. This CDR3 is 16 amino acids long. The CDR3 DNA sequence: TGTGCCAGCAGCCGGAGGGGGCGGGGCGGCCAAGAGACCCAGTACTTC. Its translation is CASSRRGRGGQETQYF.

CDR3 DNA sequence: TGTGCCAGCAGCTTTTTGACAGGGGACACAGATACGCAGTATTTT. It translates to CASSFLTGDTDTQYF. The genes are TRBV9 and TRBJ2-3; TRBD1 matches 8 bases. Unmatched junction bases numbered 6, after V lost 4 bases and J lost 2 bases. Germline V CDR1 and CDR2: SGDLS, YYNGEE. The CDR3 length is 15 residues.

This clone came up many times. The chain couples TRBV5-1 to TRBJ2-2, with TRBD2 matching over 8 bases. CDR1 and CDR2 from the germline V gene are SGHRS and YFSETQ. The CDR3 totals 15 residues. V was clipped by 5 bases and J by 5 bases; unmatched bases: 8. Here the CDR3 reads CASSRGLARTGELFF. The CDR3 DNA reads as TGCGCCAGCAGTCGCGGACTAGCACGGACCGGGGAGCTGTTTTTT.

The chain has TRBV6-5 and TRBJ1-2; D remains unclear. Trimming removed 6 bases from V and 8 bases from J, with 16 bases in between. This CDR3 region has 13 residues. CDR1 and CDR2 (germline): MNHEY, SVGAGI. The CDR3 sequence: CASSRNRDSGYTF. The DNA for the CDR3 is TGTGCCAGCAGCCGGAACAGAGACTCCGGCTACACCTTC.

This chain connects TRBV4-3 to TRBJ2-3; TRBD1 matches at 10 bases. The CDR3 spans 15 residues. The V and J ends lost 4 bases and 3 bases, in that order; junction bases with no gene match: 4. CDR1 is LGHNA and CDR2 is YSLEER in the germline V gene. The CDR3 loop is CASSPGQGWTDTQYF. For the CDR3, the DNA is TGCGCCAGCAGCCCGGGACAGGGGTGGACAGATACGCAGTATTTT.

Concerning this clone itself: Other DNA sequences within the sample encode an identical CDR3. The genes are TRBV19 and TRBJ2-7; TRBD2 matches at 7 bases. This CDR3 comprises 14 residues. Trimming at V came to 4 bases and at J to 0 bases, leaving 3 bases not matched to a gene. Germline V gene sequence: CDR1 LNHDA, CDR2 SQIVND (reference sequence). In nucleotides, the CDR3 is TGTGCCAGTAGTACTGGCGGGAGCTCCTACGAGCAGTACTTC. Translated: CASSTGGSSYEQYF.

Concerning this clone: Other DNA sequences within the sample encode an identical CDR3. The CDR3 sequence is CASSLAGGGYEQYF. In DNA form, the CDR3 reads TGTGCCAGCAGCTTAGCCGGGGGTGGCTACGAGCAGTACTTC. The rearrangement uses TRBV7-3 and TRBJ2-7; possible D gene TRBD2, 6 bases. Trimming shortened V by 2 bases and J by 3 bases, and 11 bases separated the two germline ends. The CDR3 has 14 residues. The germline V gene has CDR1 SGHTA and CDR2 FQGTGA.

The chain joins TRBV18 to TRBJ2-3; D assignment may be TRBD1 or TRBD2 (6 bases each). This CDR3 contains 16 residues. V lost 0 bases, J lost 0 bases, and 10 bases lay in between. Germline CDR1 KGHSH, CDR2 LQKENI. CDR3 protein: CASSPPGGHSTDTQYF. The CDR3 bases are TGTGCCAGCTCACCACCGGGGGGCCACAGCACAGATACGCAGTATTTT.

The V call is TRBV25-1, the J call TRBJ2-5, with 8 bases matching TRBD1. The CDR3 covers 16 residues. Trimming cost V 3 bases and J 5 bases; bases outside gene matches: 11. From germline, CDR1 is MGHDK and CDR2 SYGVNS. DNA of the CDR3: TGTGCCAGCAGTGAGGGCAACAGGGGGGTTTTGGAGACCCAGTACTTC. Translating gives CASSEGNRGVLETQYF.

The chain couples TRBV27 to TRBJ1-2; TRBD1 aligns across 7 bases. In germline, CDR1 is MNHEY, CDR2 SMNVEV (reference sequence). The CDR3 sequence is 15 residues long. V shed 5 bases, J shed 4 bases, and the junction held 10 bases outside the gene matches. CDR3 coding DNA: TGTGCCAGCAGTGCGCACAGGGGTCGGAGCTATGGCTACACCTTC. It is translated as CASSAHRGRSYGYTF.

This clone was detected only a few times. In DNA form, the CDR3 reads TGTGCCAGCAGCGGATCTAGCGGGGGGGTTATGAATGAGCAGTTCTTC. Amino acid sequence: CASSGSSGGVMNEQFF. This chain joins TRBV9 and TRBJ2-1; TRBD2 agrees at 12 bases. CDR1 is SGDLS, CDR2 YYNGEE, per germline. Losses at the gene ends were 3 bases for V and 7 bases for J; bases not matched to a gene: 8. There are 16 residues in the CDR3.

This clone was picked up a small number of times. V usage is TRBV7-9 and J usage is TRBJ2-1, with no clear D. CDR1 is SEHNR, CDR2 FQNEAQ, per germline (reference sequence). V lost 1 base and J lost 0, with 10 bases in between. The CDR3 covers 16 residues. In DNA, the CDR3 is TGTGCCAGCAGCTTAGTCAGAAGAAGCTCCTACAATGAGCAGTTCTTC. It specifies CASSLVRRSSYNEQFF.

CDR3 amino acids: CASSEIAGGMGNEQFF. The CDR3 region has the DNA TGTGCCAGCAGCGAAATAGCGGGAGGCATGGGCAATGAGCAGTTCTTC. The chain couples TRBV5-6 to TRBJ2-1, with 10 bases fitting TRBD2. There are 16 residues in the CDR3. The V segment lost 4 bases and the J segment 6 bases; nucleotides outside the gene matches: 10. Germline CDR1 is SGHDT and CDR2 is YYEEEE.

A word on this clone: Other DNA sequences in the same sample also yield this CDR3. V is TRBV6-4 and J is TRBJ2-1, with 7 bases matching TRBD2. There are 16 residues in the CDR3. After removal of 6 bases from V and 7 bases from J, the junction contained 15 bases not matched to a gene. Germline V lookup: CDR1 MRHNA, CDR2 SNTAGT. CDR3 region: CASSPWTSGRINEQFF. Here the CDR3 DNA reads TGTGCCAGCAGCCCTTGGACTAGTGGGAGGATTAATGAGCAGTTCTTC.

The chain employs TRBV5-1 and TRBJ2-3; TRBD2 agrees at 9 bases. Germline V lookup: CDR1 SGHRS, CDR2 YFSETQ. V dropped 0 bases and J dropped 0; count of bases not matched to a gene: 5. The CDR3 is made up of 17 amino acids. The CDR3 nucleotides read TGCGCCAGCAGCTTGGTGAATCTAGCGGGAAGCACAGATACGCAGTATTTT. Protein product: CASSLVNLAGSTDTQYF.

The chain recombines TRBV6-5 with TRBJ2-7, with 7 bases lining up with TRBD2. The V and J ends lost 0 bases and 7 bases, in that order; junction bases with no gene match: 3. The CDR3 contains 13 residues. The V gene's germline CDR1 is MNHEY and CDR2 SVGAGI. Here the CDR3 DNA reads TGTGCCAGCAGTTACTCGACCGGGGGGGAGCAGTACGTC. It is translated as CASSYSTGGEQYV.

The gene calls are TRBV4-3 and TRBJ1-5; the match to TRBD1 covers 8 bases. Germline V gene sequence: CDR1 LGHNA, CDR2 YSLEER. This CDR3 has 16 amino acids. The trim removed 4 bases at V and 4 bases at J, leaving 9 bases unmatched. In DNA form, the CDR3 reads TGCGCCAGCAGCCGAGACAGGGGAGGGTGGAATCAGCCCCAGCATTTT. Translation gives CASSRDRGGWNQPQHF.

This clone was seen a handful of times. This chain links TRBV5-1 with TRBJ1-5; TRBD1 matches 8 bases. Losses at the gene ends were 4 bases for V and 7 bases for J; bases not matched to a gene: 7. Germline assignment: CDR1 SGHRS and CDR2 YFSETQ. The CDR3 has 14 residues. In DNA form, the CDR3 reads TGCGCCAGCAGCCCGACAGGGGACGGACAGCCCCAGCATTTT. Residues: CASSPTGDGQPQHF. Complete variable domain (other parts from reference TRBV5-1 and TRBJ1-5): KAGVTQTPRYLIKTRGQQVTLSCSPISGHRSVSWYQQTPGQGLQFLFEYFSETQRNKGNFPGRFSGRQFSNSRSEMNVSTLELGDSALYLCASSPTGDGQPQHFGDGTRLSIL.

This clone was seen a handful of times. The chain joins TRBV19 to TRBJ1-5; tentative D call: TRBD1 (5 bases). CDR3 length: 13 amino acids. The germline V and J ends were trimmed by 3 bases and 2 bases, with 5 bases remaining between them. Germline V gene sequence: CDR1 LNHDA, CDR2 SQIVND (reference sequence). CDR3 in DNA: TGTGCCAGTAGTATGACAGGCAATCAGCCCCAGCATTTT. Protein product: CASSMTGNQPQHF.

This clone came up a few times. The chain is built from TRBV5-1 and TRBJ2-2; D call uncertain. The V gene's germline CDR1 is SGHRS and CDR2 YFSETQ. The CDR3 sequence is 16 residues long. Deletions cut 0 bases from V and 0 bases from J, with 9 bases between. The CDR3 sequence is CASSLESLANTGELFF. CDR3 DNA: TGCGCCAGCAGCTTGGAGTCATTGGCGAACACCGGGGAGCTGTTTTTT. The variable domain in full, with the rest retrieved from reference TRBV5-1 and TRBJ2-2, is KAGVTQTPRYLIKTRGQQVTLSCSPISGHRSVSWYQQTPGQGLQFLFEYFSETQRNKGNFPGRFSGRQFSNSRSEMNVSTLELGDSALYLCASSLESLANTGELFFGEGSRLTVL.

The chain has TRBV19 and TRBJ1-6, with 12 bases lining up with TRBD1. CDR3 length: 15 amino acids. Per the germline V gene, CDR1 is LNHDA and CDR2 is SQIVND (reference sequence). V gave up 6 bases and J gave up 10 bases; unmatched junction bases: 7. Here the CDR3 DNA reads TGTGCCAGTAGACCCCCGGGACAGGGGGCATCACCCCTCCACTTT. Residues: CASRPPGQGASPLHF.

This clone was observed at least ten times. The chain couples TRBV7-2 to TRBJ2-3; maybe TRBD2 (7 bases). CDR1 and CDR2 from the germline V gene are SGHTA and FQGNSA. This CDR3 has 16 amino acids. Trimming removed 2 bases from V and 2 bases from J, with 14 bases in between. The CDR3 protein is CASSLWAGANTDTQYF. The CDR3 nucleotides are TGTGCCAGCAGCTTATGGGCGGGGGCCAACACAGATACGCAGTATTTT.

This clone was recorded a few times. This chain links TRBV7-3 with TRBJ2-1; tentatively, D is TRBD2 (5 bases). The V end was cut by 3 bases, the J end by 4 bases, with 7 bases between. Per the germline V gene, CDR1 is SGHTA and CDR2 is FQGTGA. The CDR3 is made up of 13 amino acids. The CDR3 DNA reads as TGTGCCAGCAGCTTGTCGGGATACAATGAGCAGTTCTTC. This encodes CASSLSGYNEQFF. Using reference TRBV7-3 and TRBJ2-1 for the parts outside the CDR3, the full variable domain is GAGVSQTPSNKVTEKGKYVELRCDPISGHTALYWYRQSLGQGPEFLIYFQGTGAADDSGLPNDRFFAVRPEGSVSTLKIQRTERGDSAVYLCASSLSGYNEQFFGPGTRLTVL.

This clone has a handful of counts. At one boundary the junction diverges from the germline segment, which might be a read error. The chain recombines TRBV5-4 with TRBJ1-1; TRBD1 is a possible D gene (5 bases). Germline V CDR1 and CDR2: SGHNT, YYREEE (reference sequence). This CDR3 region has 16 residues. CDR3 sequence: CASSQAGQTGDTEAFF. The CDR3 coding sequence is TGCGCCAGCAGCCAAGCGGGGCAAACCGGGGACACTGAAGCTTTCTTT.

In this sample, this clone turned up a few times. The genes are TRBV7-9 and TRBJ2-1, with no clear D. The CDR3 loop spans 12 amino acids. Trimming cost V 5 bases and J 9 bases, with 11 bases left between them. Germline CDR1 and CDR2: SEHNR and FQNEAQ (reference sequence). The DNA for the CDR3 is TGTGCCAGCAGCACAAAGGATGGTGAGCAGTTCTTC. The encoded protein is CASSTKDGEQFF.

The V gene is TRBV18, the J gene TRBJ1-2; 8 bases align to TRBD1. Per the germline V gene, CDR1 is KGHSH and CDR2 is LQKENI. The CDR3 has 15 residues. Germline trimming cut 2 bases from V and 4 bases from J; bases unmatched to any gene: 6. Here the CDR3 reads CASSPAGTGIYGYTF. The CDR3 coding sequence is TGTGCCAGCTCACCAGCCGGGACAGGAATCTATGGCTACACCTTC.

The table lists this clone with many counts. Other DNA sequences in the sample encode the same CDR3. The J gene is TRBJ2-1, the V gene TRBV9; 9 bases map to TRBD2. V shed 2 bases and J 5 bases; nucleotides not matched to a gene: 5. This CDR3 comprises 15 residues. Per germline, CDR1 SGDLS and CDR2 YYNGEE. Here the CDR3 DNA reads TGTGCCAGCAGCGTTAGCGGGAGCGGGAACAATGAGCAGTTCTTC. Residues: CASSVSGSGNNEQFF.